This entry concerns a single TCR beta chain. The data were taken from a study of blood T cell repertoires in COVID-19. Overall study: Italy, Spain and the United States were the sources of the convalescent and acute COVID-19 samples. PBMCs, B-cell-depleted T cells, or T cells were the source of the cDNA or gDNA that made up the material.

Study processing details: How many nucleated cells were present was estimated from reference gene primer amplification. TCRdb's copy holds only in-frame clones and misses some; the assay was immunoSEQ multiplex PCR. V, J and clone size reflect that table, while D and trimming were determined from the DNA. This sample has more than 25,000 clones, with about two thirds found just once. Germline CDR1 SGHRS, CDR2 YFSETQ. V lost 0 bases to trimming and J lost 8 bases, with 12 bases between them. CDR3 size: 14 residues. The chain couples TRBV5-1 to TRBJ2-1, with D maybe TRBD1 (5 bases). This clonotype originated in a human donor in a cohort sampled during active COVID-19. Source material: peripheral blood. The DNA for the CDR3 is TGCGCCAGCAGCTTGGCCCCGGACAACCATGAGCAGTTCTTC. Translation gives CASSLAPDNHEQFF.